This TCR beta chain was recorded in a study of CD8 T cells in Susac syndrome. CD8+ and CD4+ T cells from blood underwent TCR beta sequencing. Healthy donors served as age- and sex-matched controls. Negative magnetic isolation gave CD8+ and CD4+ cells; FACS enriched CD8+ TEMRA. Reverse transcription of roughly 0.5 to 1 ug RNA was carried out with random hexamers. Amplification of TCR beta CDR3 was carried out by immunoSEQ multiplex PCR, which covered 54 Vbeta and 13 Jbeta segments. TCRdb independently ran MiXCR on the immunoSEQ multiplex PCR reads; one entry per CDR3 protein. The sample records about 110,000 distinct CDR3 sequences, roughly 95% being singletons. Trimming stripped 4 bases from V and 4 bases from J, with 17 bases between. Germline CDR1 is SGHRS and CDR2 is YFSETQ. This CDR3 region has 15 residues.

What was sequenced was CD4+ T cells from PBMCs. The sequence was collected from a human donor in good health. This chain uses TRBV5-1 with TRBJ2-5; TRBD1 is a possible D gene (7 bases). The CDR3 DNA is TGCGCCAGCAGCGCTGGAGGGACAGTAGGAGAGACCCAGTACTTC. Amino acids: CASSAGGTVGETQYF. Full variable domain (rest looked up from reference TRBV5-1 and TRBJ2-5): KAGVTQTPRYLIKTRGQQVTLSCSPISGHRSVSWYQQTPGQGLQFLFEYFSETQRNKGNFPGRFSGRQFSNSRSEMNVSTLELGDSALYLCASSAGGTVGETQYFGPGTRLLVL.